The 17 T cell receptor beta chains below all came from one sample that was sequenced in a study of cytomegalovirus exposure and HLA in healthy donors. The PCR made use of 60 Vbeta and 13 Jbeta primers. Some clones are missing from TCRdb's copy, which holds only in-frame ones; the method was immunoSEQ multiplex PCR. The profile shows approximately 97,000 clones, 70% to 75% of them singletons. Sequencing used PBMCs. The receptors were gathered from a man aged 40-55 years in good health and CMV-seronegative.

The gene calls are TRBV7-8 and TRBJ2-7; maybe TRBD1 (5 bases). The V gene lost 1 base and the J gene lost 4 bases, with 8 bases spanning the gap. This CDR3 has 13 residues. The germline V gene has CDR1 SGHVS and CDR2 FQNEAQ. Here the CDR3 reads CASSLVKGYEQYF. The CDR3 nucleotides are TGTGCCAGCAGCTTAGTAAAGGGGTACGAGCAGTACTTC.

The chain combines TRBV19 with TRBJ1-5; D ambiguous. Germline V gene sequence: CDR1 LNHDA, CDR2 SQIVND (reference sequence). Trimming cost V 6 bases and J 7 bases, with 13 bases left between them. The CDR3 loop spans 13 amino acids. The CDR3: CASRHVGSQPQHF. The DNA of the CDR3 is TGTGCCAGTAGACACGTAGGGAGCCAGCCCCAGCATTTT.

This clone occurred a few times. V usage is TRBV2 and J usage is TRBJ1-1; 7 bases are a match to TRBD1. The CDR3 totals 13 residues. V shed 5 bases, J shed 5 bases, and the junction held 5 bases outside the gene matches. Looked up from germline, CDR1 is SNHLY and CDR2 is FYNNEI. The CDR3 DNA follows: TGTGCCAGCAGTTCACAGGGGCCAACTGAAGCTTTCTTT. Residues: CASSSQGPTEAFF.

The DNA for the CDR3 is TGTGCCAGCAGCAGACAGGGGGCCCAACTAAACAATGAGCAGTTCTTC. Translation gives CASSRQGAQLNNEQFF. The rearrangement uses TRBV9 and TRBJ2-1; 10 bases map to TRBD1. V trimming: 4 bases; J trimming: 5 bases; junction bases outside the gene matches: 9. CDR1 is SGDLS, CDR2 YYNGEE, per germline. This CDR3 has 16 residues.

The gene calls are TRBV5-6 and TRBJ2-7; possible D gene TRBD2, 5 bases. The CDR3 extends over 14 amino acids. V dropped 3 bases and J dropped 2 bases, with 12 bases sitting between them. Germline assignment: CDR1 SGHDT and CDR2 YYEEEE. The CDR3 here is CASSSDLLAYEQYF. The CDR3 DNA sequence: TGTGCCAGCAGCTCGGACTTGTTAGCCTACGAGCAGTACTTC.

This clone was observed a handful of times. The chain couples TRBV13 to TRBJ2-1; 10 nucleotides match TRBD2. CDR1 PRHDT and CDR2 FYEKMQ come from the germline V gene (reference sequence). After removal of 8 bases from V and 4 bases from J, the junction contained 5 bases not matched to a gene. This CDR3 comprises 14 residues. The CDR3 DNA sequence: TGTGCCAGCCGAAGACTAGCGGGTTACAATGAGCAGTTCTTC. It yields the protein CASRRLAGYNEQFF.

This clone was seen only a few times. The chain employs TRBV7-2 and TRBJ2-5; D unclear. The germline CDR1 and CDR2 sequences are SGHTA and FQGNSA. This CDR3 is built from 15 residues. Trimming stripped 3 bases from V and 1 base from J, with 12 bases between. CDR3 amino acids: CASSFVKKLQETQYF. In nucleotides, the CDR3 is TGTGCCAGCAGCTTCGTAAAGAAACTCCAAGAGACCCAGTACTTC.

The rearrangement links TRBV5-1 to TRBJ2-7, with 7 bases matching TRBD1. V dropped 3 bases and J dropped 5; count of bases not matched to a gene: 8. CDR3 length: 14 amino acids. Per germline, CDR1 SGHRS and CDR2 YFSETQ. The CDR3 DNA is TGCGCCAGCAGCTCCCACGACAGGGCCGACGAGCAGTACTTC. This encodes CASSSHDRADEQYF.

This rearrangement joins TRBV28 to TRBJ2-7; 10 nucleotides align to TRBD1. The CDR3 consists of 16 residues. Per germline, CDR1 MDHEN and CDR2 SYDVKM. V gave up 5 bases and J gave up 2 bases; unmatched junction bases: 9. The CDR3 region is CASSDRDRGFPYEQYF. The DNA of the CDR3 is TGTGCCAGCAGTGACCGGGACAGGGGTTTCCCCTACGAGCAGTACTTC.

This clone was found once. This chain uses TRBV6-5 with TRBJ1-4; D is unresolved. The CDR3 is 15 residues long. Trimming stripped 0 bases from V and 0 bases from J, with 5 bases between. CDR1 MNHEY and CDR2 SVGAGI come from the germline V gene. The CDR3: CASSYSRATNEKLFF. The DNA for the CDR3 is TGTGCCAGCAGTTACTCTCGAGCAACTAATGAAAAACTGTTTTTT.

This CDR3 is CASSLGGLVSNQPQHF. CDR3 nucleotides: TGTGCCAGCAGTCTGGGGGGGCTAGTGAGCAATCAGCCCCAGCATTTT. The V gene is TRBV5-6, the J gene TRBJ1-5; D is possibly TRBD1 (6 bases). CDR1 SGHDT and CDR2 YYEEEE come from the germline V gene. CDR3 length equals 16 residues. Deletions cut 5 bases from V and 1 base from J, with 16 bases between.

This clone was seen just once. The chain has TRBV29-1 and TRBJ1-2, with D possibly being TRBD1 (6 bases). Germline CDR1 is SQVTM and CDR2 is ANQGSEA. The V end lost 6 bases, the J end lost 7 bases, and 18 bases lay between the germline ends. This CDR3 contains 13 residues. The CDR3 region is CSVDTDSAVGYTF. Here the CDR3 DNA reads TGCAGCGTCGATACGGACAGTGCCGTTGGCTACACCTTC.

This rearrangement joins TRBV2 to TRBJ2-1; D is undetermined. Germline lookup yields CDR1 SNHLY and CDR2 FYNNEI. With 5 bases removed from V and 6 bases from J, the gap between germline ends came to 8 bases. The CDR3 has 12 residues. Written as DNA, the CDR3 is TGTGCCAGCAGTCCCGGGTTCAATGAGCAGTTCTTC. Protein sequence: CASSPGFNEQFF.

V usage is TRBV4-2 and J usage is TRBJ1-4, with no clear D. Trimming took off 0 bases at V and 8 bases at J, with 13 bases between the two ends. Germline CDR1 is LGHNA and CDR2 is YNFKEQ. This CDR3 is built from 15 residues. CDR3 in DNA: TGTGCCAGCAGCCAAGAGGTGGCAGATCCGGAAAAACTGTTTTTT. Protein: CASSQEVADPEKLFF.

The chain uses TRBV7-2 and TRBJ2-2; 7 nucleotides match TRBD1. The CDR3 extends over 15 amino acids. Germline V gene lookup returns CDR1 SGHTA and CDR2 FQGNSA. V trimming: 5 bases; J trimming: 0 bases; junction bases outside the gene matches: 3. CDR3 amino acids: CASSPTGTNTGELFF. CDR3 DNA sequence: TGTGCCAGCAGCCCGACAGGGACGAACACCGGGGAGCTGTTTTTT.

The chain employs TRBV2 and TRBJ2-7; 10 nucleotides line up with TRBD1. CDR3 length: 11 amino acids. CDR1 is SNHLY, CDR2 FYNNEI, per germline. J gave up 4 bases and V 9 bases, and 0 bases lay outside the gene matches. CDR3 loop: CARGQGYEQYF. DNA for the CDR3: TGTGCCAGGGGACAGGGGTACGAGCAGTACTTC.

DNA of the CDR3: TGTGCCAGCAGTTACTCGACAGGGGGTCGGGAGACCCAGTACTTC. Translating gives CASSYSTGGRETQYF. This rearrangement joins TRBV6-5 to TRBJ2-5; 9 bases map to TRBD1. The V segment lost 0 bases and the J segment 5 bases; nucleotides outside the gene matches: 4. CDR1 is MNHEY and CDR2 is SVGAGI in the germline V gene. The CDR3 totals 15 residues.